The present TCR beta chain was sequenced within a study of PD-1 blockade in classical Hodgkin lymphoma. Study-wide findings and caveats: With respect to the repertoire differences, their causes, possibly disease activity or prior therapy, remain undefined. Before treatment, complete responders showed about the same diversity as newly diagnosed patients.

With no exception, relapse followed autologous stem cell transplantation in all patients, and brentuximab vedotin exposure varied. A word on this clone: Antigen unknown.

Profiling relied on immunoSEQ multiplex PCR, and the TCRdb table lists in-frame clones only, not all of them. Among about 76,000 clones listed, around 90% were seen once. The sample in question was peripheral blood mononuclear cells (PBMCs), obtained at baseline. This TCR was sampled from a human donor with classical Hodgkin lymphoma.

The CDR3 sequence: CASSESQGVTEAFF. The DNA of the CDR3 is TGTGCCAGCAGTGAGTCGCAGGGGGTTACTGAAGCTTTCTTT. This chain joins TRBV6-1 and TRBJ1-1; 7 nucleotides align to TRBD1. Germline V gene data show CDR1 as MNHNS and CDR2 as SASEGT. V lost 3 bases, J lost 5 bases, and 6 bases stayed unmatched. The CDR3 is 14 residues long.